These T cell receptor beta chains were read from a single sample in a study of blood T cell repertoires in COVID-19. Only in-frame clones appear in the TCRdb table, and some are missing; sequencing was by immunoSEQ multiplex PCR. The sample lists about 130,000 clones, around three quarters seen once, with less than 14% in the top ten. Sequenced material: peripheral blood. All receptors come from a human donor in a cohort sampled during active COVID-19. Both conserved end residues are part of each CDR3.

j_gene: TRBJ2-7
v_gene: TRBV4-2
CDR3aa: CASSQEVQASGYEQYF

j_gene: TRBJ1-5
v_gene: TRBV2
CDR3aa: CASDSFVRLDNQPQHF

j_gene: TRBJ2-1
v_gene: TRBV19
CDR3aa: CASSIRGGYNEQFF

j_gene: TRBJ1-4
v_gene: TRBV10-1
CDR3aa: CASSQLTGGGTNEKLFF

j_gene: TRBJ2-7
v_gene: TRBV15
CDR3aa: CATSREGTSYEQYF

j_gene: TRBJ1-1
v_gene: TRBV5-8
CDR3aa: CASSAYRFLNTEAFF

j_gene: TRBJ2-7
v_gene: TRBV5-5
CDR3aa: CASSLYGEPLREQYF

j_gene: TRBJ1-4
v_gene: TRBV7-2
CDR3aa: CASSLRNEKLFF

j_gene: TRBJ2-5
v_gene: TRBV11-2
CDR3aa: CASSVVRGRGETQYF

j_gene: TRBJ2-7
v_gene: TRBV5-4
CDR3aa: CASSLERGRSSYEQYF

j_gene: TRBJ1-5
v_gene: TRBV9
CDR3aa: CASGQFNQPQHF

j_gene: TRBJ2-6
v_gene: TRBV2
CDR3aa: CASSPARGTDSSGANVLTF

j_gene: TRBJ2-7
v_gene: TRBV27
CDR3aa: CASSFGTGSYEQYF